A single sample gave rise to the 22 T cell receptor beta chains below, sequenced in a study of graft-versus-host responses after intestinal transplantation. Clones were read by immunoSEQ multiplex PCR, and TCRdb kept only the in-frame ones, dropping some. The sample consists of roughly 62,000 clones, around nine tenths of them appearing once. Sequenced material: PBMCs, taken 118 days after intestinal transplantation. The receptors here all came from a human patient who received an intestinal transplant, so some T cells may come from the graft donor.

This clone was observed a single time. The V and J genes are TRBV2 and TRBJ2-2; the D is unclear. The CDR3 loop spans 14 amino acids. Germline-derived CDR1 and CDR2 are SNHLY and FYNNEI. Trimming cost V 7 bases and J 5 bases, with 14 bases left between them. The CDR3 loop reads CASNTASRTGELFF. The CDR3 nucleotides read TGTGCCAGCAATACAGCTTCGAGGACCGGGGAGCTGTTTTTT.

The V and J genes are TRBV28 and TRBJ1-1; D gene ambiguous. V dropped 6 bases and J dropped 5 bases, with 19 bases sitting between them. The germline CDR1 and CDR2 sequences are MDHEN and SYDVKM. The CDR3 has 15 amino acids. Here the CDR3 reads CASSSGVLGETEAFF. CDR3 in DNA: TGTGCCAGCAGCTCAGGAGTTTTGGGTGAGACTGAAGCTTTCTTT.

The chain joins TRBV23-1 to TRBJ2-1; D gene uncertain. TRBV23-1 is annotated as an ORF whose role is uncertain. V lost 0 bases and J lost 0, with 9 bases in between. The CDR3 extends over 16 amino acids. The CDR3 here is CASSQSSGPSYNEQFF. The CDR3 DNA reads as TGCGCCAGCAGTCAATCGTCCGGGCCCTCCTACAATGAGCAGTTCTTC.

The chain has TRBV6-5 and TRBJ2-3, with 11 positions matching TRBD2. Looked up from germline, CDR1 is MNHEY and CDR2 is SVGAGI. This CDR3 spans 13 amino acids. V was clipped by 5 bases and J by 6 bases; unmatched bases: 1. The CDR3 region has the DNA TGTGCCAGCAGTCCTAGCGGGAGGGATACGCAGTATTTT. It is translated as CASSPSGRDTQYF.

This clone appeared a few times. This sequence joins TRBV4-1 and TRBJ2-7, with 8 bases identical to TRBD1. The trim removed 0 bases at V and 2 bases at J, leaving 6 bases unmatched. The CDR3 spans 16 residues. Germline CDR1 is MGHRA and CDR2 is YSYEKL. CDR3 sequence reads: CASSQEDRAETYEQYF. The CDR3 coding sequence is TGCGCCAGCAGCCAAGAGGACAGGGCGGAAACCTACGAGCAGTACTTC.

The chain is built from TRBV27 and TRBJ1-3; TRBD1 agrees at 7 bases. V was pared by 3 bases and J by 4 bases, with 6 bases of the junction left unmatched. This CDR3 spans 15 amino acids. Germline V gene lookup returns CDR1 MNHEY and CDR2 SMNVEV (reference sequence). The CDR3, as DNA: TGTGCCAGCAGTTTTAAAGGGGGCGCGGGAAACACCATATATTTT. Its protein product is CASSFKGGAGNTIYF.

This clone was recorded once. V gene TRBV7-9 combines with J gene TRBJ1-1, with TRBD1 as a possible D gene (6 bases). Trimming left V 2 bases short and J 8 bases short, with 21 bases between. The CDR3 sequence is 16 residues long. Germline-derived CDR1 and CDR2 are SEHNR and FQNEAQ (reference sequence). The CDR3 nucleotides read TGTGCCAGCAGCTTACCGGGGGCTCCTTACGAGTCCGAAGCTTTCTTT. This translates into CASSLPGAPYESEAFF.

The chain recombines TRBV7-3 with TRBJ2-2; D is undetermined. The CDR3 has 13 residues. V was shortened by 5 bases and J by 7 bases, with 11 bases between the two germline ends. CDR1 SGHTA and CDR2 FQGTGA come from the germline V gene. CDR3 in DNA: TGTGCCAGCAGCCCCGACCCGGGCGGGGAGCTGTTTTTT. Translation: CASSPDPGGELFF.

The DNA for the CDR3 is TGCGCCAGCAGCCAAGGGAGGGCTGCCCTCTCCTACGAGCAGTACTTC. Its protein is CASSQGRAALSYEQYF. The genes are TRBV4-1 and TRBJ2-7; D perhaps matches TRBD2 (6 bases). Germline values: CDR1 MGHRA, CDR2 YSYEKL. The CDR3 is made up of 16 amino acids. Trimming removed 1 base at V and 0 bases at J, with 13 bases between.

The chain uses TRBV5-5 and TRBJ2-4, with D perhaps being TRBD1 or TRBD2 (6 bases each). Trimming pared 4 bases from V and 3 bases from J, leaving 20 bases between. From germline, CDR1 is SGHKS and CDR2 YYEKEE (reference sequence). The CDR3 is 17 residues long. CDR3: CASSLPTGGAGKNIQYF. The CDR3 nucleotides read TGTGCCAGCAGCCTCCCGACAGGCGGGGCGGGCAAAAACATTCAGTACTTC.

The J gene is TRBJ2-7, the V gene TRBV6-1; 7 bases align to TRBD1. The germline V gene has CDR1 MNHNS and CDR2 SASEGT. The J segment lost 2 bases and the V segment lost 5 bases, leaving 9 bases of the junction unmatched. The CDR3 runs to 15 residues. CDR3 in amino acids: CASSPRTGLTYEQYF. The DNA of the CDR3 is TGTGCCAGCAGTCCCCGGACAGGTCTTACCTACGAGCAGTACTTC.

Regarding this clone: At one boundary the junction diverges from the germline segment, which might be a read error. In the same sample, other DNA sequences code for this CDR3. DNA of the CDR3: TGTGCCAGCAGCTTCCCAGTACTAGCGGGATCAGATACGCAGTACTTT. It codes for CASSFPVLAGSDTQYF. The V call is TRBV7-2, the J call TRBJ2-3, with TRBD2 matching 10 bases. The CDR3 is 16 amino acids. From germline, CDR1 is SGHTA and CDR2 FQGNSA.

The rearrangement links TRBV5-1 to TRBJ2-7, with a possible D match to TRBD2 (5 bases). V dropped 3 bases and J dropped 2 bases, with 18 bases sitting between them. Germline V gene sequence: CDR1 SGHRS, CDR2 YFSETQ. The CDR3 runs to 16 residues. CDR3 sequence reads: CASSWETGRLTYEQYF. The CDR3, as DNA: TGCGCCAGCAGCTGGGAGACTGGCCGATTAACCTACGAGCAGTACTTC.

The V call is TRBV7-6, the J call TRBJ2-3; D is ambiguous. V shed 5 bases and J shed 6 bases, with 9 bases lying between them. Germline lookup yields CDR1 SGHVS and CDR2 FNYEAQ. The CDR3 is 12 amino acids. As DNA, the CDR3 is TGTGCCAGCAGCAAAACACGGGATACGCAGTATTTT. This encodes CASSKTRDTQYF.

This sequence joins TRBV7-9 and TRBJ2-7; 7 bases match TRBD1. The CDR3 is 16 amino acids. The V gene's germline CDR1 is SEHNR and CDR2 FQNEAQ (reference sequence). The J segment lost 6 bases and the V segment lost 5 bases, leaving 16 bases of the junction unmatched. The CDR3 sequence: CASSQGQERNYGEQYF. The DNA for the CDR3 is TGTGCCAGCAGCCAAGGACAGGAGAGGAACTACGGCGAGCAGTACTTC.

This clone was detected only once. The J gene is TRBJ2-1, the V gene TRBV4-2; TRBD2 might be the D (6 bases). Trimming took off 0 bases at V and 3 bases at J, with 12 bases between the two ends. Germline V gene sequence: CDR1 LGHNA, CDR2 YNFKEQ. The CDR3 sequence is 16 residues long. The CDR3 loop is CASSQDWLANYNEQFF. In nucleotides, the CDR3 is TGTGCCAGCAGCCAAGACTGGCTAGCGAACTACAATGAGCAGTTCTTC.

The chain couples TRBV4-1 to TRBJ1-1; D not certain. Between the trimmed V and J ends, which lost 0 bases and 0 bases, there was a span of 8 bases. The CDR3 extends over 15 amino acids. Germline-derived CDR1 and CDR2 are MGHRA and YSYEKL. The CDR3 loop reads CASSQEEALNTEAFF. Written as DNA, the CDR3 is TGCGCCAGCAGCCAAGAGGAGGCTTTGAACACTGAAGCTTTCTTT.

About this clone itself: The same CDR3 arises from other DNA sequences in this sample as well. The J gene is TRBJ1-1, the V gene TRBV6-1; D unresolved. Germline V lookup: CDR1 MNHNS, CDR2 SASEGT. The CDR3 runs 13 residues. V lost 4 bases, J lost 4 bases, and 10 bases lay in between. CDR3 sequence (DNA): TGTGCCAGCAGTGCGATGGGAGCCACTGAAGCTTTCTTT. Amino acids: CASSAMGATEAFF.

The genes are TRBV5-1 and TRBJ2-3; D gene uncertain. The CDR3 is made up of 14 amino acids. V lost 0 bases and J 5 bases, leaving 10 bases between the germline ends. Germline-derived CDR1 and CDR2 are SGHRS and YFSETQ. The CDR3 loop reads CASSLGVAEDTQYF. CDR3 nucleotides: TGCGCCAGCAGCTTGGGAGTTGCGGAAGATACGCAGTATTTT.

The V gene is TRBV27, the J gene TRBJ2-1; D is possibly TRBD1 or TRBD2 (6 bases each). The V and J ends lost 3 bases and 8 bases respectively, with 8 bases between them. CDR1 MNHEY and CDR2 SMNVEV come from the germline V gene (reference sequence). This CDR3 has 12 amino acids. This CDR3 reads CASSLGGHEQFF. Written as DNA, the CDR3 is TGTGCCAGCAGTTTGGGGGGCCATGAGCAGTTCTTC.

This chain uses TRBV25-1 with TRBJ2-4; D call uncertain. The ends were cut back, 8 bases at V and 15 bases at J, with 17 bases in the middle. Germline V CDR1 and CDR2: MGHDK, SYGVNS. This CDR3 has 11 amino acids. The DNA for the CDR3 is TGTGCCAGCGGAGAGCCCGGGCTGGGGTACTTC. It codes for CASGEPGLGYF.

V and J are TRBV5-6 and TRBJ1-2, with D possibly being TRBD1 (6 bases). The length of the CDR3 is 14 residues. V was clipped by 4 bases and J by 4 bases, with 14 bases between them. Germline assignment: CDR1 SGHDT and CDR2 YYEEEE. The CDR3 nucleotides are TGTGCCAGCAGCCCTGTCCGGGGGCCCTATGGCTACACCTTC. It translates to CASSPVRGPYGYTF.